This is a list of T cell receptor beta chains from one sample in a study of patients and donors after allogeneic stem cell transplantation. TCRdb recomputed calls from the RT-PCR reads with MiXCR, one row per CDR3 protein. This sample has roughly 230,000 distinct CDR3 sequences, with roughly 15% found just once. The sequencing input was blood, either unsorted or a sorted T cell fraction (not recorded which). The receptor set was obtained from a human donor who was either an allogeneic HSCT recipient or a stem cell or donor lymphocyte infusion donor (not recorded which). It is not recorded whose cells these are; they may come from a transplant donor. Each CDR3 is given with its conserved first and last residue. D genes are given only for firm matches. A row's size may be missing; if present it is once, few, many or a size class.

>few|-|TRBV13|TRBJ1-2
TGTGCCAGCAGCTTAAGAAGGGACTATGGCTACACCTTC
CASSLRRDYGYTF
>few|-|TRBV15|TRBJ1-2
TGTGCCACCAGCAGAGATAGGGCAGCCTCCTACTATGGCTACACCTTC
CATSRDRAASYYGYTF
>few|-|TRBV5-1|TRBJ1-3
TGCGCCAGCAGCACGGACACTGTGAGCTCTGGAAACACCATATATTTT
CASSTDTVSSGNTIYF
>-|-|TRBV20-1|TRBJ2-4
TGCAGTGCTAGAGAGGGTGTTTTAGCCAAAAACATTCAGTACTTC
CSAREGVLAKNIQYF
>-|-|TRBV6-2/TRBV6-3|TRBJ2-1
TGTGCCAGCGGCCCCCAAGGGACCATCTACAATGAGCAGTTCTTC
CASGPQGTIYNEQFF
>many|TRBD2|TRBV5-1|TRBJ2-1
TGCGCCAGCAGCTTGGAGGCTAGCGGGATTAATGAGCAGTTCTTC
CASSLEASGINEQFF
>few|TRBD1|TRBV18|TRBJ1-5
TGTGCCAGCTCACCGACCGACAGGGGAGGCAATCAGCCCCAGCATTTT
CASSPTDRGGNQPQHF
>-|-|TRBV28|TRBJ1-5
TGTGCCAGCAGTTTAGAGGGGGGGGGTTGGAGCAATCAGCCCCAGCATTTT
CASSLEGGGWSNQPQHF
>-|TRBD2|TRBV27|TRBJ2-5
TGTGCCAGCAGTTTATATAGCGGGGGGGCAAGAGAGACCCAGTACTTC
CASSLYSGGARETQYF
>-|-|TRBV19|TRBJ2-7
TGTGCCAGTATGACCCCCCAGGGGTTCATCCACGAGCAGTACTTC
CASMTPQGFIHEQYF
>-|-|TRBV28|TRBJ2-2
TGTGCCAGCAGTTTGCTAAGCGCGGGTGGCACCGGGGAGCTGTTTTTT
CASSLLSAGGTGELFF
>many|-|TRBV10-3|TRBJ2-3
TGTGCCATCACACGAGGACTCACAGATACGCAGTATTTT
CAITRGLTDTQYF
>-|TRBD2|TRBV19|TRBJ2-1
TGTGCCAGTAGTTATCCAGCGGGGGGGCAAGCTCATAATGAGCAGTTCTTC
CASSYPAGGQAHNEQFF
>many|-|TRBV11-1|TRBJ2-2
TGTGCCAGCAGCTTTTACGGGGAAACCGGGGAGCTGTTTTTT
CASSFYGETGELFF
>-|-|TRBV18|TRBJ1-5
TGTGCCAGCTCACCGGGGAATGGGGGACCCCAGCATTTT
CASSPGNGGPQHF
>-|-|TRBV7-2|TRBJ1-2
TGTGCCAGCAGCTTAACCGGGCATAGTTACTATGGCTACACCTTC
CASSLTGHSYYGYTF
>many|-|TRBV18|TRBJ1-5
TGTGCCAGCTCACCTTCCTATAGCAATCAGCCCCAGCATTTT
CASSPSYSNQPQHF
>many|-|TRBV6-5|TRBJ2-6
TGTGCCAGCAGTTACGGCAGCGTCTCTGGGGCCAACGTCCTGACTTTC
CASSYGSVSGANVLTF
>many|-|TRBV21-1|TRBJ2-3
TGTGCCAGCAGCAAAGGGCCAGTTCAAGATACGCAGTATTTT
CASSKGPVQDTQYF
>-|TRBD1|TRBV5-6|TRBJ2-5
TGTGCCAGCAGCTACGACGTACCGGGACAGGGGCGGGAGACCCAGTACTTC
CASSYDVPGQGRETQYF
>-|TRBD1|TRBV7-2|TRBJ1-4
TGTGCCAGCAGCTTCAGGACAGGGGAAAAACTGTTTTTT
CASSFRTGEKLFF
>few|-|TRBV5-1|TRBJ2-7
TGCGCCAGCAGCTGGACCCAGGGCACCTACGAGCAGTACTTC
CASSWTQGTYEQYF
>-|-|TRBV3-1|TRBJ1-3
TGTGCCAGCAGCCAAGCGGGGCGGTCGGGAAACACCATATATTTT
CASSQAGRSGNTIYF
>few|TRBD1|TRBV6-1|TRBJ1-2
TGTGCCAGCAGGGGGAGACAGGGACTCTATGGCTACACCTTC
CASRGRQGLYGYTF
>many|-|TRBV5-1|TRBJ2-3
TGCGCCAGCAGTGCCAGGGTCAACACAGATACGCAGTATTTT
CASSARVNTDTQYF
>few|-|TRBV7-9|TRBJ1-5
TGTGCCAGCAGCTTTGATTCCCGGCAGCCCCAGCATTTT
CASSFDSRQPQHF
>few|-|TRBV9|TRBJ2-7
TGTGCCAGCAGCCCCAGACTCGTCTCCTACGAGCAGTACTTC
CASSPRLVSYEQYF
>many|-|TRBV10-3|TRBJ2-1
TGTGCCATCAGTGACGGTGGGGAGCAGTTCTTC
CAISDGGEQFF
>few|-|TRBV9|TRBJ2-3
TGTGCCAGCAGCCTCAGGGAGGATCCTAGCACAGATACGCAGTATTTT
CASSLREDPSTDTQYF
>-|-|TRBV7-2|TRBJ1-1
TGTGCCAGCAGCCCCCGCCCCGGAGAGATGAACACTGAAGCTTTCTTT
CASSPRPGEMNTEAFF
>few|-|TRBV24-1|TRBJ2-1
TGTGCCACCAGTGATTTGCTGGAGCAGTTCTTC
CATSDLLEQFF
>many|-|TRBV12-3/TRBV12-4|TRBJ2-5
TGTGCCAGCAGTTCTACAGGGTTAGAAGAGACCCAGTACTTC
CASSSTGLEETQYF
>-|-|TRBV5-1|TRBJ1-4
TGCGCCAGCAGAGCTACACAGGTCGAAAAACTGTTTTTT
CASRATQVEKLFF
>-|TRBD2|TRBV4-2|TRBJ2-2
TGTGCCAGCAGCCAAGAGGTGCGGGGGGGCCGTACCGGGGAGCTGTTTTTT
CASSQEVRGGRTGELFF
>many|-|TRBV20-1|TRBJ2-1
TGCAGTGCTAGTTATAACAATGAGCAGTTCTTC
CSASYNNEQFF
>few|-|TRBV20-1|TRBJ1-2
TGCAGTGCTAGCGGGGTATCTGGGGATGGCTACACCTTC
CSASGVSGDGYTF
>many|TRBD1|TRBV2|TRBJ1-4
TGTGCCAGCAGAGACCGGGCAGGGACAGTTAATGAAAAACTGTTTTTT
CASRDRAGTVNEKLFF
>-|TRBD2|TRBV4-1|TRBJ2-1
TGCGCCAGCAGCCAAGACGTTAGCGGGGCGCGAAAGAATGAGCAGTTCTTC
CASSQDVSGARKNEQFF
>few|-|TRBV5-1|TRBJ1-1
TGCGCCAGCAGGTTATCTCGGACCTCGAACACTGAAGCTTTCTTT
CASRLSRTSNTEAFF
>many|TRBD1|TRBV12-3/TRBV12-4|TRBJ1-5
TGTGCCAGCAGCACCTATCGACAGGGGGAGGCTCAGCCCCAGCATTTT
CASSTYRQGEAQPQHF
>few|TRBD2|TRBV20-1|TRBJ2-6
TGCAGTGCTATGGGACTAGCGGGAGTTGGGGCCAACGTCCTGACTTTC
CSAMGLAGVGANVLTF
>many|-|TRBV3-1|TRBJ2-1
TGTGCCAGCAGCCCACGGGGGGCCGCCTACAATGAGCAGTTCTTC
CASSPRGAAYNEQFF